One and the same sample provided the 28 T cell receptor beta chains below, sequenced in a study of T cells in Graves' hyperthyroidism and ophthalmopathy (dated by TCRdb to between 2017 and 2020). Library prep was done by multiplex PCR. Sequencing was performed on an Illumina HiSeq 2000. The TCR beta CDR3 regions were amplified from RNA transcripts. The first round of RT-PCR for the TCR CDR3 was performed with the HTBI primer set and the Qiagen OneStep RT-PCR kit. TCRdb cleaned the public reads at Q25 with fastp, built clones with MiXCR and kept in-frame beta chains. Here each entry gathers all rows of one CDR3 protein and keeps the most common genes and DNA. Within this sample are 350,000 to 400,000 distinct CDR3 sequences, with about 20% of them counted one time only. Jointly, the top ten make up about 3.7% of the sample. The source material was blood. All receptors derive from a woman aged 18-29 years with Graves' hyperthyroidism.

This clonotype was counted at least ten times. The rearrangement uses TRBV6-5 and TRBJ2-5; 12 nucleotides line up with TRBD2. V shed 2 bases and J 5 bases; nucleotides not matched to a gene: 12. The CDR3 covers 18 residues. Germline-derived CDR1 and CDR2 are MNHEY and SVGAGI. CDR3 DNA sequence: TGTGCCAGCAGTTACCTGGTTCTAGCGGGGGGGCCGAGGGAGACCCAGTACTTC. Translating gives CASSYLVLAGGPRETQYF.

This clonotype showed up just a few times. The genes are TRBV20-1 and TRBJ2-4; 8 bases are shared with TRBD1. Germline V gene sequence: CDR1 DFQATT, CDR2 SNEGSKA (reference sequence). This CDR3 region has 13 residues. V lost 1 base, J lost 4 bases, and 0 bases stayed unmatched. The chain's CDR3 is CSARGDRKNIQYF. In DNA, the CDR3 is TGCAGTGCTAGAGGGGACAGGAAAAACATTCAGTACTTC.

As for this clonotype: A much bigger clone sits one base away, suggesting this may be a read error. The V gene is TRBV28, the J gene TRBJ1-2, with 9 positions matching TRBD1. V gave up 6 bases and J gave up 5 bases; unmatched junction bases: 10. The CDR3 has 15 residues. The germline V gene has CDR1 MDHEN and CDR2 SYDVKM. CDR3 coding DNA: TGTGCCAGCAGGTCCGCCCGGGACAGGGCTTATGGCTACACCTTC. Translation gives CASRSARDRAYGYTF.

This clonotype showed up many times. The CDR3 DNA reads as TGTGCCAGCAGTTACGTCGGGGTTGGGAGCACTGAAGCTTTCTTT. Translated, it gives CASSYVGVGSTEAFF. The rearrangement uses TRBV6-2 or TRBV6-3 and TRBJ1-1, with D unclear. CDR3 length: 15 amino acids. The germline gives CDR1 MNHEY, CDR2 SVGEGT. V was shortened by 2 bases and J by 4 bases, with 14 bases between the two germline ends.

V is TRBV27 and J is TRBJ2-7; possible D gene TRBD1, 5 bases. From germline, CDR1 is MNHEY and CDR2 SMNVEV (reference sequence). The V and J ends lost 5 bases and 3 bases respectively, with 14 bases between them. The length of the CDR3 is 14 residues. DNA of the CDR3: TGTGCCAGCAGTGACGCAGACAGCCTCTACGAGCAGTACTTC. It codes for CASSDADSLYEQYF.

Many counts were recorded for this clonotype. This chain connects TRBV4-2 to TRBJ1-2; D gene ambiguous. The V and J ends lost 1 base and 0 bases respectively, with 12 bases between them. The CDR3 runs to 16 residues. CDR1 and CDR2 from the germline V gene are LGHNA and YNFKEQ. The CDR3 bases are TGTGCCAGCAGCCAAGCGCTGTCCGTAGCTAACTATGGCTACACCTTC. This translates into CASSQALSVANYGYTF.

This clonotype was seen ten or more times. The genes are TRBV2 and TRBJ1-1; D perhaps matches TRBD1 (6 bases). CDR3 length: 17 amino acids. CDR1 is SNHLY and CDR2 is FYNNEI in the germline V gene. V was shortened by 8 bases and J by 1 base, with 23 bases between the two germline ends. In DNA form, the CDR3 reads TGTGCCAGCCCCCACCCAGGGGTTGGGAGGGAGAACACTGAAGCTTTCTTT. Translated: CASPHPGVGRENTEAFF.

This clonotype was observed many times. The CDR3 spells CASSTGTGGWETQYF. Written as DNA, the CDR3 is TGCGCCAGCAGTACCGGGACAGGGGGCTGGGAGACCCAGTACTTC. The gene calls are TRBV10-2 and TRBJ2-5; TRBD1 aligns across 12 bases. The trim removed 5 bases at V and 5 bases at J, leaving 6 bases unmatched. This CDR3 is built from 15 residues. Germline CDR1 reads WSHSY; CDR2 reads SAAADI.

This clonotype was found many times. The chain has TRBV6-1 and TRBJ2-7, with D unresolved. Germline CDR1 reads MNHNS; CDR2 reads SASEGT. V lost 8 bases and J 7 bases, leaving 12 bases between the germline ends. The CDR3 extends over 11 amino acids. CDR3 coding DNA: TGTGCCAGCGAAGGCCTTAGGGAGCAGTACTTC. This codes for CASEGLREQYF.

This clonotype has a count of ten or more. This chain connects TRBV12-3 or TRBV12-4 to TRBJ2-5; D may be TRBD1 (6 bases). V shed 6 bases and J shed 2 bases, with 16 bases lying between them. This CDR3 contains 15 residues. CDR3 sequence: CASRDSAWEQETQYF. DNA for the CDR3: TGTGCCAGCAGGGACAGCGCGTGGGAACAAGAGACCCAGTACTTC.

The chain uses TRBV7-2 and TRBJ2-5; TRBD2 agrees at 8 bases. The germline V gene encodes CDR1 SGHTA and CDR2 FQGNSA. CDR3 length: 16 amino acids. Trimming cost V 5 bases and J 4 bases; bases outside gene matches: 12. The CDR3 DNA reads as TGTGCCAGCAGCGCGCCATTGACGGGGGGGCGAGAGACCCAGTACTTC. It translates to CASSAPLTGGRETQYF.

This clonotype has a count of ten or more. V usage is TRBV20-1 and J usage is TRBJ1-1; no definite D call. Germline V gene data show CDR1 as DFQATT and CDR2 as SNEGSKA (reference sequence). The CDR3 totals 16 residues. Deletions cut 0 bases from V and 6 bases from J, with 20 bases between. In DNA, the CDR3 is TGCAGTGCTAGAGACGAGGAGATGTATAGAACCCCTGAAGCTTTCTTT. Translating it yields CSARDEEMYRTPEAFF.

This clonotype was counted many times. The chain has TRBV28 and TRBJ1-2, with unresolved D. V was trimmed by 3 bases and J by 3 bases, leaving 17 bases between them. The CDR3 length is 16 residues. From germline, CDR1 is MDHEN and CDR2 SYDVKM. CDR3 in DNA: TGTGCCAGCAGTTTCCCCCAACAGAAGAAGGACTATGGCTACACCTTC. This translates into CASSFPQQKKDYGYTF.

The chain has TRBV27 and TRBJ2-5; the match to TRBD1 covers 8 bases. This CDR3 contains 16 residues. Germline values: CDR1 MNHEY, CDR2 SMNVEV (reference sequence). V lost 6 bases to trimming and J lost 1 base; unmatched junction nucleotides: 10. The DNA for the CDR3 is TGTGCCAGCAGCTATAAAGGGGGACAGGTCCAAGAGACCCAGTACTTC. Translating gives CASSYKGGQVQETQYF.

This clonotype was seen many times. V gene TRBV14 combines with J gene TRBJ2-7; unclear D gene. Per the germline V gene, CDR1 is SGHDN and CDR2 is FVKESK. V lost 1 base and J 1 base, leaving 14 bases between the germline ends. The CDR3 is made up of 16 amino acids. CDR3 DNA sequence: TGTGCCAGCAGCCAAGGAAAGGTGGGCAGGTCCTACGAGCAGTACTTC. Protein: CASSQGKVGRSYEQYF.

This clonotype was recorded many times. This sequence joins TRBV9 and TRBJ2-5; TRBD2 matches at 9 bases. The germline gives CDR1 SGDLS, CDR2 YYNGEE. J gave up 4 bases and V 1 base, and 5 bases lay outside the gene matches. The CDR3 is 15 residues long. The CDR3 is CASSVLGTSRETQYF. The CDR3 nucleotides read TGTGCCAGCAGCGTATTAGGGACTAGCCGAGAGACCCAGTACTTC.

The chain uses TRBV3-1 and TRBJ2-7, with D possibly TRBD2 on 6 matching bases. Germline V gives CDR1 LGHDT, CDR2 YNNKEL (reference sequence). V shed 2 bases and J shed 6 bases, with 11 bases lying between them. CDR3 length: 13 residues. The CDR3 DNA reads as TGTGCCAGCAGCCAAAGTGTACTAGCCGAGCAGTACTTC. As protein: CASSQSVLAEQYF.

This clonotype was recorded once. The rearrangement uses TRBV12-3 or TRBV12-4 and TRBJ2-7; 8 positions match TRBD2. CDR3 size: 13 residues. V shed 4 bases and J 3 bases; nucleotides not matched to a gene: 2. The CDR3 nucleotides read TGTGCCAGCAGTTATAGCGGGGACTACGAGCAGTACTTC. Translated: CASSYSGDYEQYF.

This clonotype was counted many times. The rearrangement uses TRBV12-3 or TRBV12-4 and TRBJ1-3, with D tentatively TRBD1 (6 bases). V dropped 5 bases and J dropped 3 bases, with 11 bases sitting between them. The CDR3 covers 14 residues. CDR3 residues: CASSPGTIGNTIYF. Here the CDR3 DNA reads TGTGCCAGCAGTCCCGGGACAATTGGAAACACCATATATTTT.

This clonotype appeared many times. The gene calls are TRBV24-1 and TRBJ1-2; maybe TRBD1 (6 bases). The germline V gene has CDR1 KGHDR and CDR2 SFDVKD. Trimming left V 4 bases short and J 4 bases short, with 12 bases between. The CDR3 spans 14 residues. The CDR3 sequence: CATSEAGQSYGYTF. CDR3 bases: TGTGCCACCAGTGAAGCAGGACAGAGCTATGGCTACACCTTC.

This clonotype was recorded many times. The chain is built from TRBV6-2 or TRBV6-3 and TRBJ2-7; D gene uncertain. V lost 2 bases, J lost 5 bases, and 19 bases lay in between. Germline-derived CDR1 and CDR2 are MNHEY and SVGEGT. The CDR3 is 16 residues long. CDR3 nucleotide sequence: TGTGCCAGCAGTTACCCACCCTTGGCACGGAGCCACGAGCAGTACTTC. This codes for CASSYPPLARSHEQYF.

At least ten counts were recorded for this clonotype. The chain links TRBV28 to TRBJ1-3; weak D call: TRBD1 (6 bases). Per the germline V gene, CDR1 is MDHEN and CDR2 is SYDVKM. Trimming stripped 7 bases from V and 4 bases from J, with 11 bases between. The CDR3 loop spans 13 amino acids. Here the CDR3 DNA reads TGTGCCAGCAATTCCGACAGGGGAAACACCATATATTTT. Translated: CASNSDRGNTIYF.

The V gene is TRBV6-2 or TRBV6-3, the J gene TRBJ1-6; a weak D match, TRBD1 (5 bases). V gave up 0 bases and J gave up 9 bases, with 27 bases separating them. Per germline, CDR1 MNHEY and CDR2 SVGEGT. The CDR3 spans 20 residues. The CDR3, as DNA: TGTGCCAGCAGTTACTCGAACTTTGTGAGGGGAAGGTGGCAGGGTTCACCCCTCCACTTT. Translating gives CASSYSNFVRGRWQGSPLHF.

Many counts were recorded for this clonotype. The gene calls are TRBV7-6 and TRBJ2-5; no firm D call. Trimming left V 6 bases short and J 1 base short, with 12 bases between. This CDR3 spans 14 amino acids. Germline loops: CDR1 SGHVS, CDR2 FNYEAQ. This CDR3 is CASSSSVGQETQYF. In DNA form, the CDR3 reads TGTGCCAGCAGTTCCTCGGTGGGCCAAGAGACCCAGTACTTC.

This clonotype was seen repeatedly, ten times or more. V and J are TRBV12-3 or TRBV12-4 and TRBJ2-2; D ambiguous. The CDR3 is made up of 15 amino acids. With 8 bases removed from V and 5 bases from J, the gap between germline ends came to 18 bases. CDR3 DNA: TGTGCCAGCTTGATACGAGGAATCAGGACCGGGGAGCTGTTTTTT. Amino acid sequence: CASLIRGIRTGELFF.

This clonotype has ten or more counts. In nucleotides, the CDR3 is TGTGCCAGCAGCCGATTTCTTACAGCTTATGGCTACACCTTC. Amino acids: CASSRFLTAYGYTF. The chain couples TRBV6-1 to TRBJ1-2; unclear D gene. From germline, CDR1 is MNHNS and CDR2 SASEGT. Trimming shortened V by 6 bases and J by 5 bases, and 16 bases separated the two germline ends. The CDR3 totals 14 residues.

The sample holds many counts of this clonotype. CDR3 sequence (DNA): TGTGCCAGCAGTGCGCGGGTTATCTATAATTCACCCCTCCACTTT. Translated, it gives CASSARVIYNSPLHF. The rearrangement uses TRBV6-1 and TRBJ1-6; D not certain. Between the trimmed V and J ends, which lost 4 bases and 3 bases, there was a span of 10 bases. The CDR3 covers 15 residues. The germline CDR1 and CDR2 sequences are MNHNS and SASEGT.

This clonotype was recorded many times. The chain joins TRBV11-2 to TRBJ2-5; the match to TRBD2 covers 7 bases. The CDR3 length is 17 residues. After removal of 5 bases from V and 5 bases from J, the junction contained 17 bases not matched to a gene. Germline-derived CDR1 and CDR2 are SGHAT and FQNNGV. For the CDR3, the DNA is TGTGCCAGCAGCCACCTAGGGCTAGCGGTTCCTCAGGAGACCCAGTACTTC. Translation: CASSHLGLAVPQETQYF.